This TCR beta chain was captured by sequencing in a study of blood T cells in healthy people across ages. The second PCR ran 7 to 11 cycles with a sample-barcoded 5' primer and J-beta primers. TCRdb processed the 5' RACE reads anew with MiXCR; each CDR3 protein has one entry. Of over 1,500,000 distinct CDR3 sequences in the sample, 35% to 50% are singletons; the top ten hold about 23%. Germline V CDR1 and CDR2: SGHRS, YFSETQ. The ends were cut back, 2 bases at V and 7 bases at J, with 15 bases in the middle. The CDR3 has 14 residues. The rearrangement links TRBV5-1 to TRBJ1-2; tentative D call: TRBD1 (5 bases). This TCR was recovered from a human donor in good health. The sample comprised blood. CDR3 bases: TGCGCCAGCAGCTTAGGGACTGAGATACGTGGCTACACCTTC. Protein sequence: CASSLGTEIRGYTF.